Below are 30 T cell receptor beta chains sequenced from a single sample in a study of T cell repertoires in cytomegalovirus infection. TCRdb independently ran MiXCR on the reads; one entry per CDR3 protein. The sample yields some 560,000 distinct CDR3 sequences, over 35% seen once. The antigens of these receptors remain unknown. The sample consisted of cultured PBMCs, taken from culture after CMV antigen stimulation. Every receptor here comes from a human donor in good health (CMV status not recorded). Some clones in this sample may be carry-over from other donors' samples.

This clonotype was detected only a few times. The chain has TRBV7-9 and TRBJ2-3; 9 bases are a match to TRBD1. V was clipped by 6 bases and J by 4 bases; unmatched bases: 8. CDR3 length: 15 amino acids. The germline V gene encodes CDR1 SEHNR and CDR2 FQNEAQ (reference sequence). CDR3 DNA sequence: TGTGCCAGCAGATCCGGGACAGGGTACGCAGATACGCAGTATTTT. Translating gives CASRSGTGYADTQYF. The variable domain in full, completed from reference TRBV7-9 and TRBJ2-3, reads DTGVSQNPRHKITKRGQNVTFRCDPISEHNRLYWYRQTLGQGPEFLTYFQNEAQLEKSRLLSDRFSAERPKGSFSTLEIQRTEQGDSAMYLCASRSGTGYADTQYFGPGTRLTVL.

This clonotype was detected a few times. The rearrangement uses TRBV12-5 and TRBJ2-1; tentative D call: TRBD2 (7 bases). V was shortened by 7 bases and J by 8 bases, with 21 bases between the two germline ends. Germline assignment: CDR1 LGHNT and CDR2 FRNRAP. The CDR3 runs 15 residues. DNA of the CDR3: TGTGCTAGTGCCCTCGAGGGGGGGGCCAGAGATGAGCAGTTCTTC. Translation gives CASALEGGARDEQFF.

In its sample, this clonotype was seen a few times. The chain combines TRBV10-3 with TRBJ2-7; maybe TRBD1 (6 bases). The V gene lost 2 bases and the J gene lost 5 bases, with 7 bases spanning the gap. Germline loops: CDR1 ENHRY, CDR2 SYGVKD. This CDR3 has 12 residues. This CDR3 is CAISEGGDEQYF. CDR3 in DNA: TGTGCCATCAGTGAGGGGGGCGACGAGCAGTACTTC.

J is TRBJ2-7 and V is TRBV6-1; 7 nucleotides agree with TRBD2. CDR3 length: 14 amino acids. The V and J ends lost 6 bases and 5 bases, in that order; junction bases with no gene match: 10. Per the germline V gene, CDR1 is MNHNS and CDR2 is SASEGT. The CDR3 reads CASRKRGLFDEQYF. CDR3 in DNA: TGTGCCAGCAGAAAGCGGGGACTTTTCGACGAGCAGTACTTC.

This clonotype turned up a few times. V gene TRBV6-2 or TRBV6-3 combines with J gene TRBJ2-5, with 8 bases identical to TRBD2. The germline gives CDR1 MNHEY, CDR2 SVGEGT. The CDR3 loop spans 15 amino acids. V lost 4 bases, J lost 2 bases, and 6 bases stayed unmatched. The CDR3 loop is CASSLSGGLQETQYF. Written as DNA, the CDR3 is TGTGCCAGCAGTTTGAGCGGGGGCCTACAAGAGACCCAGTACTTC.

The chain combines TRBV10-3 with TRBJ2-1; the match to TRBD2 covers 10 bases. The CDR3 sequence is 16 residues long. V lost 4 bases to trimming and J lost 1 base; unmatched junction nucleotides: 4. In germline, CDR1 is ENHRY, CDR2 SYGVKD. The CDR3 loop reads CAISGTSGKSYNEQFF. In nucleotides, the CDR3 is TGTGCCATCAGTGGAACTAGCGGGAAGTCCTACAATGAGCAGTTCTTC.

The rearrangement joins TRBV7-2 to TRBJ2-4; D is perhaps TRBD1 (6 bases). Germline V gene data show CDR1 as SGHTA and CDR2 as FQGNSA. Trimming removed 5 bases from V and 7 bases from J, with 15 bases in between. The CDR3 contains 14 residues. The chain's CDR3 is CASSRTASRNIQYF. The CDR3 bases are TGTGCCAGCAGCCGGACAGCCTCCCGGAACATTCAGTACTTC.

This clonotype was recorded at least ten times. The V gene is TRBV7-6, the J gene TRBJ2-5, with D uncertain. This CDR3 has 13 residues. Germline values: CDR1 SGHVS, CDR2 FNYEAQ. Trimming cost V 3 bases and J 4 bases, with 9 bases left between them. The CDR3 sequence is CASSFGLVETQYF. The CDR3 region has the DNA TGTGCCAGCAGCTTCGGGTTGGTAGAGACCCAGTACTTC. The variable domain in full, completed from reference TRBV7-6 and TRBJ2-5, reads GAGVSQSPRYKVTKRGQDVALRCDPISGHVSLYWYRQALGQGPEFLTYFNYEAQQDKSGLPNDRFSAERPEGSISTLTIQRTEQRDSAMYRCASSFGLVETQYFGPGTRLLVL.

This clonotype has only a few counts. The chain uses TRBV7-8 and TRBJ2-7; D is uncertain. The CDR3 covers 12 residues. Germline CDR1 reads SGHVS; CDR2 reads FQNEAQ. Trimming stripped 5 bases from V and 5 bases from J, with 10 bases between. The CDR3 bases are TGTGCCAGCAGCCCTTGGTCCAACGAGCAGTACTTC. Residues: CASSPWSNEQYF.

V gene TRBV7-2 combines with J gene TRBJ1-5; no reliable D call. Germline V CDR1 and CDR2: SGHTA, FQGNSA. The CDR3 sequence is 16 residues long. V gave up 4 bases and J gave up 2 bases, with 15 bases separating them. The CDR3 is CASSSGRAEGNQPQHF. CDR3 sequence (DNA): TGTGCCAGCAGCTCCGGTCGGGCAGAGGGCAATCAGCCCCAGCATTTT.

In its sample, this clonotype was seen a few times. V usage is TRBV20-1 and J usage is TRBJ1-5; no reliable D call. V gave up 3 bases and J gave up 0 bases, with 12 bases separating them. The germline gives CDR1 DFQATT, CDR2 SNEGSKA (reference sequence). The length of the CDR3 is 15 residues. The CDR3 loop is CSARTASDSNQPQHF. In nucleotides, the CDR3 is TGCAGTGCTAGGACGGCCTCCGATAGCAATCAGCCCCAGCATTTT.

This clonotype has a handful of counts. The V and J genes are TRBV12-5 and TRBJ2-5; D may correspond to TRBD1 or TRBD2 (5 bases each). This CDR3 has 15 residues. Germline loops: CDR1 LGHNT, CDR2 FRNRAP. V was shortened by 2 bases and J by 0 bases, with 10 bases between the two germline ends. The CDR3 nucleotides are TGTGCTAGTGGTTTGTCCGGGGCCAACCAAGAGACCCAGTACTTC. Its translation: CASGLSGANQETQYF.

The chain recombines TRBV7-2 with TRBJ1-2; D might be TRBD1 (6 bases). Germline V gives CDR1 SGHTA, CDR2 FQGNSA. Trimming cost V 2 bases and J 4 bases, with 14 bases left between them. The CDR3 has 15 residues. The CDR3 region has the DNA TGTGCCAGCAGCTTATCTGGGGGCGCGGTCTATGGCTACACCTTC. Translated, it gives CASSLSGGAVYGYTF.

The chain employs TRBV2 and TRBJ2-5, with TRBD2 as a possible D gene (6 bases). From germline, CDR1 is SNHLY and CDR2 FYNNEI. V gave up 7 bases and J gave up 4 bases, with 16 bases separating them. This CDR3 spans 14 amino acids. The CDR3 sequence is CASKADGGGETQYF. DNA for the CDR3: TGTGCCAGCAAGGCCGACGGGGGAGGAGAGACCCAGTACTTC.

The CDR3 coding sequence is TGTGCCAGCAGTTACCTGAACGACGCTAATGAAAAACTGTTTTTT. This encodes CASSYLNDANEKLFF. This chain uses TRBV6-6 with TRBJ1-4; no clear D. Germline CDR1 reads MNHNY; CDR2 reads SVGAGI (reference sequence). This CDR3 region has 15 residues. Trimming left V 2 bases short and J 3 bases short, with 10 bases between.

The chain links TRBV4-1 to TRBJ2-1, with 8 bases matching TRBD2. The germline CDR1 and CDR2 sequences are MGHRA and YSYEKL. The CDR3 contains 15 residues. With 1 base clipped from V and 12 bases from J, the junction kept 11 bases outside the gene matches. The DNA of the CDR3 is TGCGCCAGCAGCCAAGTATCGGGAGGGGGGGGGGGGCAGTTCTTC. Translating it yields CASSQVSGGGGGQFF.

Remarks on this clonotype: A read error is possible here, since a much larger clone lies one base away. The V and J genes are TRBV7-9 and TRBJ1-2; D unresolved. Per the germline V gene, CDR1 is SEHNR and CDR2 is FQNEAQ (reference sequence). The CDR3 spans 13 residues. Trimming cost V 4 bases and J 2 bases, with 8 bases left between them. CDR3 sequence reads: CASSSGGNYGYTF. CDR3 in DNA: TGTGCCAGCAGCTCGGGAGGGAACTATGGCTACACCTTC.

This rearrangement joins TRBV7-2 to TRBJ2-7; D unresolved. This CDR3 contains 15 residues. V was pared by 4 bases and J by 0 bases, with 13 bases between. Germline CDR1 reads SGHTA; CDR2 reads FQGNSA. Written as DNA, the CDR3 is TGTGCCAGCAGCTCGCCAGATAAGATCTCCTACGAGCAGTACTTC. This translates into CASSSPDKISYEQYF.

This clonotype was picked up one time. The CDR3 sequence is CAWSKGLADNEQFF. Written as DNA, the CDR3 is TGTGCCTGGAGCAAGGGACTAGCGGACAATGAGCAGTTCTTC. J is TRBJ2-1 and V is TRBV30; 11 bases fit TRBD2. The ends lost 3 bases at V and 5 bases at J; junction bases unmatched: 3. In germline, CDR1 is GTSNPN, CDR2 SVGIG (reference sequence). The CDR3 is 14 amino acids.

The V gene is TRBV5-6, the J gene TRBJ2-1; possibly TRBD2 for D (6 bases). The CDR3 runs 14 residues. The V gene's germline CDR1 is SGHDT and CDR2 YYEEEE. V gave up 0 bases and J gave up 6 bases, with 10 bases separating them. The CDR3, as DNA: TGTGCCAGCAGCTTGGGGGGGGTCGTCAATGAGCAGTTCTTC. This codes for CASSLGGVVNEQFF.

The chain employs TRBV6-2 or TRBV6-3 and TRBJ2-5, with a weak D call TRBD2 (5 bases). CDR3 size: 14 residues. Trimming cost V 2 bases and J 1 base, with 8 bases left between them. Germline CDR1 and CDR2: MNHEY and SVGEGT. CDR3 in amino acids: CASSYGRSQETQYF. In DNA form, the CDR3 reads TGTGCCAGCAGTTACGGGAGAAGCCAAGAGACCCAGTACTTC.

This clonotype was observed a few times. The CDR3 DNA sequence: TGTGCCAGCAGCGAGGGACTAGCGGGAGTTGATGAGCAGTTCTTC. As protein: CASSEGLAGVDEQFF. V is TRBV7-2 and J is TRBJ2-1; TRBD2 agrees at 14 bases. CDR3 length equals 15 residues. Germline trimming cut 5 bases from V and 8 bases from J; bases unmatched to any gene: 5. Germline CDR1 reads SGHTA; CDR2 reads FQGNSA.

This clonotype was recorded only once. This CDR3 reads CASSRGGTRVLNEQYF. The CDR3 DNA sequence: TGTGCCAGCAGTCGGGGGGGTACAAGGGTCTTGAACGAGCAGTACTTC. The chain recombines TRBV5-4 with TRBJ2-7; 8 bases map to TRBD2. CDR1 is SGHNT and CDR2 is YYREEE in the germline V gene (reference sequence). This CDR3 spans 16 amino acids. V was clipped by 5 bases and J by 5 bases; unmatched bases: 15.

The chain employs TRBV20-1 and TRBJ2-7, with D unresolved. V was pared by 0 bases and J by 4 bases, with 7 bases between. This CDR3 contains 12 residues. CDR1 DFQATT and CDR2 SNEGSKA come from the germline V gene (reference sequence). The CDR3 DNA sequence: TGCAGTGCTAGAGAATACAAGTACGAGCAGTACTTC. Translating gives CSAREYKYEQYF.

The chain couples TRBV9 to TRBJ2-5; 7 nucleotides match TRBD1. Germline V gene data show CDR1 as SGDLS and CDR2 as YYNGEE. The length of the CDR3 is 18 residues. V gave up 1 base and J gave up 4 bases; unmatched junction bases: 16. In DNA form, the CDR3 reads TGTGCCAGCAGCGTAACTCCTCTGTTAGGAGACAGGGTAGAGACCCAGTACTTC. This translates into CASSVTPLLGDRVETQYF.

This clonotype occurred a few times. The chain combines TRBV20-1 with TRBJ2-2; D possibly corresponds to TRBD2 (5 bases). The CDR3 loop spans 13 amino acids. V gave up 6 bases and J gave up 3 bases, with 11 bases separating them. CDR1 is DFQATT, CDR2 SNEGSKA, per germline (reference sequence). CDR3 DNA sequence: TGCAGTGCCCCTCACGGGGACACCGGGGAGCTGTTTTTT. Translation gives CSAPHGDTGELFF.

This clonotype occurred many times. This chain links TRBV12-3 or TRBV12-4 with TRBJ1-6; the D is unclear. Trimming left V 6 bases short and J 7 bases short, with 7 bases between. The CDR3 contains 12 residues. The CDR3 is CASSPGNSPLHF. In DNA, the CDR3 is TGTGCCAGCAGCCCCGGGAATTCACCCCTCCACTTT.

The chain is built from TRBV6-8 and TRBJ2-3; tentative D call: TRBD2 (6 bases). V lost 0 bases, J lost 9 bases, and 10 bases lay in between. In germline, CDR1 is MNHGY, CDR2 SAAAGT. The CDR3 is 13 amino acids. DNA for the CDR3: TGTGCCAGCAGTTACTCGAGGGACTCGACGCAGTATTTT. Encoded protein: CASSYSRDSTQYF.

Only a few counts were recorded for this clonotype. Written as DNA, the CDR3 is TGTGCCAGCAGCCGAAAGGGACAGGGTGTGCGGCCCCAGCATTTT. Protein product: CASSRKGQGVRPQHF. The chain uses TRBV27 and TRBJ1-5, with 9 bases aligning to TRBD1. Germline-derived CDR1 and CDR2 are MNHEY and SMNVEV (reference sequence). After removal of 6 bases from V and 9 bases from J, the junction contained 12 bases not matched to a gene. There are 15 residues in the CDR3.

The V call is TRBV7-2, the J call TRBJ2-1, with 7 bases aligning to TRBD2. Germline values: CDR1 SGHTA, CDR2 FQGNSA. This CDR3 is built from 15 residues. V trimming: 5 bases; J trimming: 5 bases; junction bases outside the gene matches: 9. The CDR3 bases are TGTGCCAGCAGCCGACCGAGCGGGAACAACAATGAGCAGTTCTTC. Protein: CASSRPSGNNNEQFF.